This T cell receptor (beta chain) was found in a study of a mutant IDH1 vaccine in newly diagnosed glioma. Study in general: Patients began vaccination 4-6 weeks after radiotherapy alone, or with temozolomide cycles. Treated patients had a mean age of roughly 40 years and an approximately 62% male, 37.5% female split. Before enrollment, the patients had been treated with radiotherapy alone, temozolomide alone, or both together. Most of them had received both.

A word on this clone: Antigen specificity is unknown.

TCRdb keeps only in-frame clones here, not all; method: immunoSEQ multiplex PCR. Among over 35,000 clones listed, approximately 90% were seen once. The time point was: week 5, during vaccination. It was 300 ug of mutant IDH1 20-mer peptide that made up each vaccine dose, given with topical imiquimod. Germline-derived CDR1 and CDR2 are SGHTA and FQGNSA. Between the trimmed V and J ends, which lost 4 bases and 4 bases, there was a span of 10 bases. The CDR3 runs 14 residues. The sequence derives from a man aged 50 to 59 with glioma. This sequence joins TRBV7-2 and TRBJ1-4; D uncertain. This material consisted of PBMCs, taken from a glioma patient whose treatment included an IDH1 peptide vaccine. As DNA, the CDR3 is TGTGCCAGCAGCTCCCAACGGGGTAATGAAAAACTGTTTTTT. It encodes CASSSQRGNEKLFF.